One sample yielded the 14 T cell receptor beta chains listed below, sequenced in a study of blood T cell repertoires in COVID-19. Some clones are missing from TCRdb's copy, which holds only in-frame ones; the method was immunoSEQ multiplex PCR. The sample holds roughly 160,000 clones, 88% seen once. Sequences were obtained from peripheral blood. Receptors were obtained from a man aged 50 to 59 who had recovered from COVID-19.

This chain joins TRBV6-2 or TRBV6-3 and TRBJ1-1; 7 nucleotides line up with TRBD1. The J segment lost 6 bases and the V segment lost 6 bases, leaving 13 bases of the junction unmatched. Germline-derived CDR1 and CDR2 are MNHEY and SVGEGT. The CDR3 loop spans 15 amino acids. CDR3 in amino acids: CASSRYRGSTSEAFF. CDR3 nucleotide sequence: TGTGCCAGCAGCCGGTACAGGGGAAGCACGTCTGAAGCTTTCTTT.

This chain joins TRBV7-6 and TRBJ2-7; possibly TRBD2 for D (7 bases). Looked up from germline, CDR1 is SGHVS and CDR2 is FNYEAQ. The CDR3 is 14 residues long. V lost 5 bases and J 6 bases, leaving 17 bases between the germline ends. The CDR3 spells CASSLQAGAGEQYF. The DNA for the CDR3 is TGTGCCAGCAGCCTACAGGCGGGGGCGGGCGAGCAGTACTTC. The whole variable domain, remainder taken from reference TRBV7-6 and TRBJ2-7, is GAGVSQSPRYKVTKRGQDVALRCDPISGHVSLYWYRQALGQGPEFLTYFNYEAQQDKSGLPNDRFSAERPEGSISTLTIQRTEQRDSAMYRCASSLQAGAGEQYFGPGTRLTVT.

The chain is built from TRBV7-2 and TRBJ2-5; D unclear. There are 12 residues in the CDR3. Germline-derived CDR1 and CDR2 are SGHTA and FQGNSA. Trimming removed 4 bases at V and 1 base at J, with 4 bases between. The CDR3 sequence: CASSYSQETQYF. CDR3 nucleotide sequence: TGTGCCAGCAGCTACTCCCAAGAGACCCAGTACTTC.

As for this clone: The sample has other DNA sequences that encode this CDR3 too. The V gene is TRBV9, the J gene TRBJ1-5; D ambiguous. The CDR3 extends over 14 amino acids. CDR1 and CDR2 (germline): SGDLS, YYNGEE. Deletions cut 0 bases from V and 2 bases from J, with 6 bases between. DNA of the CDR3: TGTGCCAGCAGCGTAGACGGGGGCAATCAGCCCCAGCATTTT. It yields the protein CASSVDGGNQPQHF.

This chain joins TRBV12-3 or TRBV12-4 and TRBJ2-7, with TRBD1 matching over 7 bases. The CDR3 length is 13 residues. V was clipped by 4 bases and J by 5 bases; unmatched bases: 5. The CDR3 sequence: CASSSRQGHEQYF. The CDR3 region has the DNA TGTGCCAGCAGTTCTCGACAGGGCCACGAGCAGTACTTC.

The chain combines TRBV7-9 with TRBJ1-6; 8 bases are shared with TRBD1. The CDR3 runs to 14 residues. J lost 7 bases, V lost 5 bases, and 4 bases had no gene match. Germline CDR1 SEHNR, CDR2 FQNEAQ (reference sequence). In DNA, the CDR3 is TGTGCCAGCAGCGGTCGACAGGGGAATTCACCCCTCCACTTT. Its translation is CASSGRQGNSPLHF.

The V call is TRBV6-4, the J call TRBJ2-7; tentative D call: TRBD1 (5 bases). This CDR3 comprises 12 residues. Per the germline V gene, CDR1 is MRHNA and CDR2 is SNTAGT. Trimming removed 7 bases at V and 3 bases at J, with 10 bases between. CDR3 region: CASTAGYYEQYF. In DNA form, the CDR3 reads TGTGCCAGCACGGCAGGGTACTACGAGCAGTACTTC.

This clone appeared once. The chain joins TRBV19 to TRBJ1-2, with D tentatively TRBD1 (5 bases). Between the trimmed V and J ends, which lost 2 bases and 8 bases, there was a span of 18 bases. CDR1 is LNHDA and CDR2 is SQIVND in the germline V gene (reference sequence). CDR3 size: 15 residues. CDR3 nucleotide sequence: TGTGCCAGTAGTATACAGCGGGACTCCGGACGGGGCTACACCTTC. This gives the protein CASSIQRDSGRGYTF.

V usage is TRBV7-8 and J usage is TRBJ2-4; 8 bases are a match to TRBD1. The CDR3 totals 16 residues. CDR1 and CDR2 (germline): SGHVS, FQNEAQ. Trimming cost V 2 bases and J 2 bases; bases outside gene matches: 5. CDR3 region: CASSLNQGASKNIQYF. In nucleotides, the CDR3 is TGTGCCAGCAGCTTAAACCAGGGGGCTTCCAAAAACATTCAGTACTTC. The full variable domain, completed using reference TRBV7-8 and TRBJ2-4, is GAGVSQSPRYKVAKRGQDVALRCDPISGHVSLFWYQQALGQGPEFLTYFQNEAQLDKSGLPSDRFFAERPEGSVSTLKIQRTQQEDSAVYLCASSLNQGASKNIQYFGAGTRLSVL.

The chain links TRBV9 to TRBJ1-2; TRBD1 agrees at 8 bases. With 3 bases clipped from V and 0 bases from J, the junction kept 4 bases outside the gene matches. Per germline, CDR1 SGDLS and CDR2 YYNGEE. The CDR3 consists of 15 residues. The CDR3 protein is CASSARQGSNYGYTF. Written as DNA, the CDR3 is TGTGCCAGCAGCGCCAGACAGGGGTCTAACTATGGCTACACCTTC.

The rearrangement links TRBV28 to TRBJ1-1; a possible D gene is TRBD1 (5 bases). CDR1 MDHEN and CDR2 SYDVKM come from the germline V gene. Trimming took off 3 bases at V and 4 bases at J, with 12 bases between the two ends. This CDR3 comprises 14 residues. For the CDR3, the DNA is TGTGCCAGCAGTTTGGTGGGGGGAATCACTGAAGCTTTCTTT. Residues: CASSLVGGITEAFF.

J is TRBJ2-3 and V is TRBV3-1 (or the pseudogene TRBV3-2); 9 bases agree with TRBD2. Germline CDR1 and CDR2: LGHDT and YNNKEL (reference sequence). The CDR3 runs to 14 residues. Trimming at V came to 7 bases and at J to 5 bases, leaving 7 bases not matched to a gene. The CDR3 sequence is CASIGGGRVDTQYF. The CDR3 region has the DNA TGTGCCAGCATAGGCGGCGGGAGGGTAGATACGCAGTATTTT.

This chain joins TRBV9 and TRBJ2-3; TRBD2 agrees at 7 bases. This CDR3 has 16 amino acids. The ends lost 4 bases at V and 1 base at J; junction bases unmatched: 9. Germline V CDR1 and CDR2: SGDLS, YYNGEE. CDR3 nucleotides: TGTGCCAGCAGCCCCAATTCCCGGGGGGGCACAGATACGCAGTATTTT. This codes for CASSPNSRGGTDTQYF.

This rearrangement joins TRBV5-1 to TRBJ2-7; the D is unclear. The germline V gene has CDR1 SGHRS and CDR2 YFSETQ. The CDR3 sequence is 19 residues long. Deletions cut 1 base from V and 0 bases from J, with 23 bases between. Here the CDR3 DNA reads TGCGCCAGCAGCTTGTCCTTCATGGTCGGGTCAGCCGTCTCCTACGAGCAGTACTTC. Amino acids: CASSLSFMVGSAVSYEQYF.